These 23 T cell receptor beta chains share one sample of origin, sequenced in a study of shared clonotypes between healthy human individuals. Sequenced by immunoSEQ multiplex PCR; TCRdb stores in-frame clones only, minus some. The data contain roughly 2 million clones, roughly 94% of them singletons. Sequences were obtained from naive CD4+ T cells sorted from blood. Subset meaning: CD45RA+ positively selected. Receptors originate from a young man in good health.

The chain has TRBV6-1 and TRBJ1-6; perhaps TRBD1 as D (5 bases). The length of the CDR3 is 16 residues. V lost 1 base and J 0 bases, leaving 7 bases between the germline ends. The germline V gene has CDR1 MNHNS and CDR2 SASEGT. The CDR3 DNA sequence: TGTGCCAGCAGTGAAGTTGGGGGCTCCTATAATTCACCCCTCCACTTT. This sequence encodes CASSEVGGSYNSPLHF.

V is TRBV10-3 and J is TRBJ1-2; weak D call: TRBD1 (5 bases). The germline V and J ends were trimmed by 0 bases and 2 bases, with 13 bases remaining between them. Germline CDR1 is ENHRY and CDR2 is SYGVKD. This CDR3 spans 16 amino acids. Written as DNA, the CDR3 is TGTGCCATCAGTGAGTCAGTAAGGGACTCAAACTATGGCTACACCTTC. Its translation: CAISESVRDSNYGYTF.

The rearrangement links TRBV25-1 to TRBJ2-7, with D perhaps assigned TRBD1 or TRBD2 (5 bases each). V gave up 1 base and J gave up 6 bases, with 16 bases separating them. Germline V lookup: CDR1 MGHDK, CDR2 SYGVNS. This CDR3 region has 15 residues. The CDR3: CASSEWQGGQSEQYF. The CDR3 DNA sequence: TGTGCCAGCAGTGAATGGCAGGGCGGGCAATCCGAGCAGTACTTC.

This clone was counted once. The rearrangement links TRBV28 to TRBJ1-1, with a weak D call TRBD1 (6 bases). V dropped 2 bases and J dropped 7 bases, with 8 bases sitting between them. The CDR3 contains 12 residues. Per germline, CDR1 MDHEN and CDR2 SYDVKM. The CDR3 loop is CASSLRGGEAFF. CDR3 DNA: TGTGCCAGCAGTTTAAGGGGGGGTGAAGCTTTCTTT.

CDR3 protein: CAITSGAEAYEQYF. The DNA for the CDR3 is TGTGCCATCACGTCCGGGGCGGAGGCCTACGAGCAGTACTTC. The rearrangement links TRBV10-3 to TRBJ2-7; D is tentatively TRBD1 or TRBD2 (5 bases each). The CDR3 contains 14 residues. Trimming shortened V by 7 bases and J by 2 bases, and 15 bases separated the two germline ends. Germline V lookup: CDR1 ENHRY, CDR2 SYGVKD.

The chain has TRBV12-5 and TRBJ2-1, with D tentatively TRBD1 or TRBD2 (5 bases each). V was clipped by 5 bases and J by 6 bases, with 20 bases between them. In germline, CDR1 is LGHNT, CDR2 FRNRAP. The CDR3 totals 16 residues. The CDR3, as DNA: TGTGCTAGTGGTCTTCCCGGGGCTGAACGGACCAATGAGCAGTTCTTC. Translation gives CASGLPGAERTNEQFF. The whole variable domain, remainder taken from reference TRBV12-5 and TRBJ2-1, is DARVTQTPRHKVTEMGQEVTMRCQPILGHNTVFWYRQTMMQGLELLAYFRNRAPLDDSGMPKDRFSAEMPDATLATLKIQPSEPRDSAVYFCASGLPGAERTNEQFFGPGTRLTVL.

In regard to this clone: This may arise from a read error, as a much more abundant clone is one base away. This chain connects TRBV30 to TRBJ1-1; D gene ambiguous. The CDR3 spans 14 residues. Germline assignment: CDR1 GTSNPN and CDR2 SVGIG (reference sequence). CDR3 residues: CAWSVSRANTKAFF. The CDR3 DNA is TGTGCCTGGAGTGTATCACGGGCGAACACTAAAGCTTTCTTT.

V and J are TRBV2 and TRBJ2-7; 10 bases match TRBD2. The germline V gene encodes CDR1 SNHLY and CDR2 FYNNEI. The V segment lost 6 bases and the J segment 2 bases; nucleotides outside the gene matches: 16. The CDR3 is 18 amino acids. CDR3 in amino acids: CASRYGTSANLGPYEQYF. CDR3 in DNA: TGTGCCAGCAGGTACGGGACTAGCGCGAATTTGGGCCCCTACGAGCAGTACTTC. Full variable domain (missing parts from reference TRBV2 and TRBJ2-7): EPEVTQTPSHQVTQMGQEVILRCVPISNHLYFYWYRQILGQKVEFLVSFYNNEISEKSEIFDDQFSVERPDGSNFTLKIRSTKLEDSAMYFCASRYGTSANLGPYEQYFGPGTRLTVT.

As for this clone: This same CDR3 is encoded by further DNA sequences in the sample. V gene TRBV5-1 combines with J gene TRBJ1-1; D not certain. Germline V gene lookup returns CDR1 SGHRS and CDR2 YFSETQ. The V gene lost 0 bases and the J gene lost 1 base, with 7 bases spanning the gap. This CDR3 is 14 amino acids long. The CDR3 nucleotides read TGCGCCAGCAGCTTGGCGCCCGGGAACACTGAAGCTTTCTTT. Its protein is CASSLAPGNTEAFF.

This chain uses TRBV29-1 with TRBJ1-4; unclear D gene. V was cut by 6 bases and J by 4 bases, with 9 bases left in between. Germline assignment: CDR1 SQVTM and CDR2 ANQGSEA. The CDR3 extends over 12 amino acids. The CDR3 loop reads CSVRSSNEKLFF. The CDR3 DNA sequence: TGCAGCGTCAGATCTAGTAATGAAAAACTGTTTTTT.

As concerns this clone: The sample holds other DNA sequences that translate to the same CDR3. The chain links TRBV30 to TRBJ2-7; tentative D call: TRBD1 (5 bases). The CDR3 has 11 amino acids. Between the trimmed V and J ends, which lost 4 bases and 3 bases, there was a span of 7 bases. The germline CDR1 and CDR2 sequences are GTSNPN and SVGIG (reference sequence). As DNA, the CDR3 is TGTGCCTGGACAGGGAACTACGAGCAGTACTTC. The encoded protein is CAWTGNYEQYF.

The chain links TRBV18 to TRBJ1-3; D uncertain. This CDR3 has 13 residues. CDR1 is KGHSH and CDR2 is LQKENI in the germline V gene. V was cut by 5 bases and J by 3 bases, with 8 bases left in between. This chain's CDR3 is CASSKSYGNTIYF. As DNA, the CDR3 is TGTGCCAGCTCAAAATCATATGGAAACACCATATATTTT.

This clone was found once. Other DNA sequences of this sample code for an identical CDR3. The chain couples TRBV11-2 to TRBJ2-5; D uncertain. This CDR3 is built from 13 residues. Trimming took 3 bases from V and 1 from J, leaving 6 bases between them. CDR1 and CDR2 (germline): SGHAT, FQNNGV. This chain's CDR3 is CASSFGSQETQYF. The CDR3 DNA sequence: TGTGCCAGCAGCTTTGGCAGCCAAGAGACCCAGTACTTC.

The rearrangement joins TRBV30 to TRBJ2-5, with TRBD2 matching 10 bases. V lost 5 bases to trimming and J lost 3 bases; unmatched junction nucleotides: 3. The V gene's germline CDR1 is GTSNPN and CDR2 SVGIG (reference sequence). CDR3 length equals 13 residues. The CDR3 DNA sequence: TGTGCCTGGGGAGCGGGAGGGAAAGAGACCCAGTACTTC. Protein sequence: CAWGAGGKETQYF.

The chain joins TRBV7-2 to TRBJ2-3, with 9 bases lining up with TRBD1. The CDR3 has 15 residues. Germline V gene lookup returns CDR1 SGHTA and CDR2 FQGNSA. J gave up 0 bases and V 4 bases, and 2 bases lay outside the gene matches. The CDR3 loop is CASSSGQGSTDTQYF. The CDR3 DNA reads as TGTGCCAGCAGCTCAGGACAGGGGAGCACAGATACGCAGTATTTT.

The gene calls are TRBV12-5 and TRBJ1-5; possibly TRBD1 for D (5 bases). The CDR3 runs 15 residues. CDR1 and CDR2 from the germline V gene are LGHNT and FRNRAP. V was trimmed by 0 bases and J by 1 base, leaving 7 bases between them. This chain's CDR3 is CASGLVGASNQPQHF. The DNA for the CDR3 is TGTGCTAGTGGTTTGGTAGGGGCGAGCAATCAGCCCCAGCATTTT.

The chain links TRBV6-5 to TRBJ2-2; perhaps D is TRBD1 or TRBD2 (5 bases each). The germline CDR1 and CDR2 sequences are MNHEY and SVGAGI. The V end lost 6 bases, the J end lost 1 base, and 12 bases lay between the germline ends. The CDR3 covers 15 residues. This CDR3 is CASSPPGLNTGELFF. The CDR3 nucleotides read TGTGCCAGCAGCCCGCCGGGGCTGAACACCGGGGAGCTGTTTTTT.

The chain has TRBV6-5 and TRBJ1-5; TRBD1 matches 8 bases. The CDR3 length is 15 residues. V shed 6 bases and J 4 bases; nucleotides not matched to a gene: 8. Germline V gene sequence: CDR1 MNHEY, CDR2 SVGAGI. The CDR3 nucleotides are TGTGCCAGCAGCCCCGGACAGGGAAAGAATCAGCCCCAGCATTTT. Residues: CASSPGQGKNQPQHF.

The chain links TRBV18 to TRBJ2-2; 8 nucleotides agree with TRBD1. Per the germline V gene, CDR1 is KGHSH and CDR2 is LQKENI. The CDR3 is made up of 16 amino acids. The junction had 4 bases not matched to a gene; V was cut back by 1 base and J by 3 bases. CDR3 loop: CASSPRQGQDTGELFF. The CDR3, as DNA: TGTGCCAGCTCACCACGACAGGGGCAAGACACCGGGGAGCTGTTTTTT. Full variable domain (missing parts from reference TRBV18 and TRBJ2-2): NAGVMQNPRHLVRRRGQEARLRCSPMKGHSHVYWYRQLPEEGLKFMVYLQKENIIDESGMPKERFSAEFPKEGPSILRIQQVVRGDSAAYFCASSPRQGQDTGELFFGEGSRLTVL.

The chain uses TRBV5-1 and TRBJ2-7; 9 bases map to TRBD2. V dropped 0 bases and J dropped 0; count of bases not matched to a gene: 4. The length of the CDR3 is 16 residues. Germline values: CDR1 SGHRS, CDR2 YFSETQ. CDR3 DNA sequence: TGCGCCAGCAGCTTGGAAGCTAGCGGGAACTCCTACGAGCAGTACTTC. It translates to CASSLEASGNSYEQYF.

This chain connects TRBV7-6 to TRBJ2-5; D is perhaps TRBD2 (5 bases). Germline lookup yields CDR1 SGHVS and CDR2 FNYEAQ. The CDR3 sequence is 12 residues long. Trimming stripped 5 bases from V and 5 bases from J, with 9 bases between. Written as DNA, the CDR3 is TGTGCCAGCAGCGCGGGTCGGGAGACCCAGTACTTC. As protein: CASSAGRETQYF.

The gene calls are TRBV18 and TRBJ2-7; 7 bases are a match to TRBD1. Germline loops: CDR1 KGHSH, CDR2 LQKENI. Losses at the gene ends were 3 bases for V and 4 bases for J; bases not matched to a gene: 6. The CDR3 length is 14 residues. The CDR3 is CASSPNLQGYEQYF. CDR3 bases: TGTGCCAGCTCACCTAACTTACAGGGGTACGAGCAGTACTTC. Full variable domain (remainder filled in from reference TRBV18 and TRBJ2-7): NAGVMQNPRHLVRRRGQEARLRCSPMKGHSHVYWYRQLPEEGLKFMVYLQKENIIDESGMPKERFSAEFPKEGPSILRIQQVVRGDSAAYFCASSPNLQGYEQYFGPGTRLTVT.

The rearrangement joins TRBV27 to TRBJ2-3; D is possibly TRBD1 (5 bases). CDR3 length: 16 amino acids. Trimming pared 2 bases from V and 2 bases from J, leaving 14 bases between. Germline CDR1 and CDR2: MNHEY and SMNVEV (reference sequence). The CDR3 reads CASSLSRVWATDTQYF. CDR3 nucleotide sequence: TGTGCCAGCAGTTTAAGCAGGGTGTGGGCCACAGATACGCAGTATTTT.